This T cell receptor (beta chain) is drawn from a study of technical replicates of blood from a few donors listed by TCRdb under 2017. In regard to this clone: What antigen it recognizes has not been identified. Base qualities were left out, and no much larger clone turns up one base away.

CDR3 length: 18 amino acids, cysteine to phenylalanine. Only the CDR3 part of the read is kept: 54 bases, read in frame from the first base. Germline trimming amounts to 0 bases on V and 0 bases on J, with 8 as the count of junction bases outside the gene matches. The germline V gene gives CDR1 as SGHAT and CDR2 as FQNNGV. Libraries were constructed by the immunoSEQ multiplex PCR assay. As stored in TCRdb, this immuneACCESS dataset retains in-frame rearrangements with V and J assigned. A fraction of the clones does not appear; measured against another copy, unresolved V genes explain less than half of the discrepancy, and the remainder lacks a known reason. The sample includes about 60,000 clones, with 80% to 95% observed a single time. The top ten hold about 4.5% of the sample.

Sequences were obtained from PBMCs. Here the chain combines TRBV11-2 and TRBJ1-3; 7 bases in the middle match TRBD1. The source of this sequence is a human donor in good health. Some clones in this sample may be carry-over from other donors' samples. The CDR3 region: CASSLDGRGHLSGNTIYF. The sequenced DNA is TGTGCCAGCAGCTTAGACGGGAGGGGGCACCTCTCTGGAAACACCATATATTTT.